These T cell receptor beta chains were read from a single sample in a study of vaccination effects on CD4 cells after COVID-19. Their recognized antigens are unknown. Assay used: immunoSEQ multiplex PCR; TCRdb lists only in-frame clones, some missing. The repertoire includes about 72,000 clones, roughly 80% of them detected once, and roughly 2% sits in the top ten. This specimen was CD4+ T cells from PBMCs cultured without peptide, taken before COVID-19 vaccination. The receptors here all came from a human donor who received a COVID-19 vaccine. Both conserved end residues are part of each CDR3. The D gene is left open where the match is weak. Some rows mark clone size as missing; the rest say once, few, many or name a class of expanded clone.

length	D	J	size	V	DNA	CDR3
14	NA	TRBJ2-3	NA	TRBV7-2	TGTGCCAGCAGCTTCGGCCAACCCACAGATACGCAGTATTTT	CASSFGQPTDTQYF
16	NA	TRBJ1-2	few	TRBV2	TGTGCCAGCAGAACCCTGGGTGGAGGGGCTAACTATGGCTACACCTTC	CASRTLGGGANYGYTF
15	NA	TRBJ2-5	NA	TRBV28	TGTGCCAGCAGTTTACTGGGGACCCTAAGAGAGACCCAGTACTTC	CASSLLGTLRETQYF
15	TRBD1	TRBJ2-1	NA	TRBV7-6	TGTGCCAGCGGACCGACAGGGGGTTCCTACAATGAGCAGTTCTTC	CASGPTGGSYNEQFF
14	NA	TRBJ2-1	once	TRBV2	TGTGCCAGCAGTGTTCCGCAACCCTACAATGAGCAGTTCTTC	CASSVPQPYNEQFF
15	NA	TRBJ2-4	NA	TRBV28	TGTGCCAGCACCCCGGGTGGGGGCCCCAAAAACATTCAGTACTTC	CASTPGGGPKNIQYF
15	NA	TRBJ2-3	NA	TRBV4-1	TGCGCCAGCAGCCTGGAACAGGGTTTTCCAGATACGCAGTATTTT	CASSLEQGFPDTQYF
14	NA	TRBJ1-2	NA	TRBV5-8	TGTGCCAGCAGCCCGACAGCGTCTAACTATGGCTACACCTTC	CASSPTASNYGYTF
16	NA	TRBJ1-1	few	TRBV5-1	TGCGCCAGCAGCTTCCCACAGGGTTTAGGAGGAACTGAAGCTTTCTTT	CASSFPQGLGGTEAFF
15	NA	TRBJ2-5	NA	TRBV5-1	TGCGCCAGCAGCTTGGGGACCGGCTCCAAAGAGACCCAGTACTTC	CASSLGTGSKETQYF
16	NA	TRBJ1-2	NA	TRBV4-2	TGTGCCAGCAGCCAAGCTGGCACAACTACTAACTATGGCTACACCTTC	CASSQAGTTTNYGYTF
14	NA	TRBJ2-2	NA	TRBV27	TGTGCCAGCAGTTCTCCAGGGGTCACCGGGGAGCTGTTTTTT	CASSSPGVTGELFF
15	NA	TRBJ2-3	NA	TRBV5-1	TGCGCCAGCAGAAGTTGGGCAGGCAGCACAGATACGCAGTATTTT	CASRSWAGSTDTQYF
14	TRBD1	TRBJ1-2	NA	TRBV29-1	TGCAGCGTTGACTTGGGACAGGGAAATCATGGCTACACCTTC	CSVDLGQGNHGYTF
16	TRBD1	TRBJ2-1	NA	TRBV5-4	TGTGCCAGCAGCAACTTGGACAGGGCTCTGCCCAATGAGCAGTTCTTC	CASSNLDRALPNEQFF
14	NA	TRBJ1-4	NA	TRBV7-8	TGTGCCAGCAGCTTGGGGGCGTTTAATGAAAAACTGTTTTTT	CASSLGAFNEKLFF
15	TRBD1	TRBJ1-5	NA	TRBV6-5	TGTGCCAGCAGGGGGGACAGGGCCCCAAATCAGCCCCAGCATTTT	CASRGDRAPNQPQHF
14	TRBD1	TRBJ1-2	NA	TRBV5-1	TGCGCCAGCAGCACGGACAGGGAATCATGGGGCTACACCTTC	CASSTDRESWGYTF
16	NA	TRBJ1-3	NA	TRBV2	TGTGCCAGCAGTGAAGGCCCCGGAGGACCTGGAAACACCATATATTTT	CASSEGPGGPGNTIYF
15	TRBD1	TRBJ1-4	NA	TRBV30	TGTGCCTGGTACAAGCCCGGGACAGGGCGGGCAAAACTGTTTTTT	CAWYKPGTGRAKLFF
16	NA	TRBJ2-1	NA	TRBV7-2	TGTGCCAGCAGCCCCTACGCCGACAGCTCCTACAATGAGCAGTTCTTC	CASSPYADSSYNEQFF
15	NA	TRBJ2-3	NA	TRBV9	TGTGCCAGCAGCGCTTCCCGGATGGGCACAGATACGCAGTATTTT	CASSASRMGTDTQYF
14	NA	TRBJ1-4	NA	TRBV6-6	TGTGCCAGCAGCAACACCGCAACTAATGAAAAACTGTTTTTT	CASSNTATNEKLFF
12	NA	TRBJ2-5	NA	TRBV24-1	TGTGCCACCAGTGACCCCCAAGAGACCCAGTACTTC	CATSDPQETQYF
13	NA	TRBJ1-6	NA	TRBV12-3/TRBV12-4	TGTGCCAGCAGTACCTTGAGCAATTCACCCCTCCACTTT	CASSTLSNSPLHF
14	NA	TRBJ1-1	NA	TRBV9	TGTGCCAGCAGCCCTCAGGGCGAGAGGACCCAAGCTTTCTTT	CASSPQGERTQAFF
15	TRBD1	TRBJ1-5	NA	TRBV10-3	TGTGCCACCAGGGGACTTCCAGGGGGCGGACAGCCCCAGCATTTT	CATRGLPGGGQPQHF
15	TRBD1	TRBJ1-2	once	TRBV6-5	TGTGCCAGCAATAGTAGGACAGGGGTGAACTATGGCTACACCTTC	CASNSRTGVNYGYTF